Below, 18 T cell receptor beta chains from the same sample are listed, as sequenced in a study of a mutant IDH1 vaccine in newly diagnosed glioma. Sequencing was performed with immunoSEQ multiplex PCR; in TCRdb, only in-frame clones are kept and a portion is missing. This table has some 50,000 clones, 86% appearing once. Time point indicated: baseline, week 1 (first vaccination visit). The sample's treatment: pre-vaccination baseline after standard-of-care therapy. The specimen was PBMCs, collected from a glioma patient treated with radiotherapy, temozolomide or both. These receptors came from a middle-aged man with glioma.

The chain has TRBV5-1 and TRBJ2-7; 7 bases match TRBD2. Germline CDR1 and CDR2: SGHRS and YFSETQ. The CDR3 runs to 16 residues. Losses at the gene ends were 0 bases for V and 1 base for J; bases not matched to a gene: 7. In DNA form, the CDR3 reads TGCGCCAGCAGCTTGGGAGCGGGGCTGGTGTCCTACGAGCAGTACTTC. It yields the protein CASSLGAGLVSYEQYF.

The J gene is TRBJ1-2, the V gene TRBV15, with D hard to call. V was shortened by 4 bases and J by 8 bases, with 14 bases between the two germline ends. The V gene's germline CDR1 is LNHNV and CDR2 YYDKDF (reference sequence). The CDR3 is made up of 13 amino acids. Written as DNA, the CDR3 is TGTGCCACCAGCAATGACGGGTGGAGAGGCTACACCTTC. It codes for CATSNDGWRGYTF.

This clone showed up just a few times. The chain carries TRBV19 and TRBJ2-3; TRBD1 is a possible D gene (6 bases). Trimming cost V 7 bases and J 1 base, with 9 bases left between them. Germline CDR1 and CDR2: LNHDA and SQIVND (reference sequence). This CDR3 is 13 amino acids long. The CDR3 spells CASKGVGTDTQYF. DNA of the CDR3: TGTGCCAGTAAGGGGGTGGGCACAGATACGCAGTATTTT.

V and J are TRBV7-2 and TRBJ2-7; 9 bases align to TRBD1. V lost 5 bases, J lost 3 bases, and 8 bases stayed unmatched. Per the germline V gene, CDR1 is SGHTA and CDR2 is FQGNSA. This CDR3 is 15 amino acids long. This CDR3 is CASSAAGQGNYEQYF. In DNA, the CDR3 is TGTGCCAGCAGCGCAGCGGGACAGGGTAACTACGAGCAGTACTTC.

This clone was observed once. The gene calls are TRBV6-5 and TRBJ2-7; D perhaps matches TRBD1 (6 bases). This CDR3 contains 15 residues. Per the germline V gene, CDR1 is MNHEY and CDR2 is SVGAGI. V lost 6 bases, J lost 4 bases, and 19 bases lay in between. CDR3 sequence (DNA): TGTGCCAGCAGCCCCAGGGGTCCCCCGACGTACGAGCAGTACTTC. Translating it yields CASSPRGPPTYEQYF.

This clone was seen just once. The chain links TRBV7-8 to TRBJ2-7; unclear D gene. CDR3 length: 13 amino acids. V lost 1 base and J lost 6, with 10 bases in between. Germline CDR1 reads SGHVS; CDR2 reads FQNEAQ. CDR3 sequence: CASSLETDREQYF. The CDR3 DNA is TGTGCCAGCAGCTTAGAAACAGATCGCGAGCAGTACTTC. Full variable domain (remainder filled in from reference TRBV7-8 and TRBJ2-7): GAGVSQSPRYKVAKRGQDVALRCDPISGHVSLFWYQQALGQGPEFLTYFQNEAQLDKSGLPSDRFFAERPEGSVSTLKIQRTQQEDSAVYLCASSLETDREQYFGPGTRLTVT.

This clone was observed a few times. This chain connects TRBV7-9 to TRBJ1-2, with D possibly TRBD1 on 6 matching bases. CDR1 and CDR2 from the germline V gene are SEHNR and FQNEAQ (reference sequence). The CDR3 extends over 15 amino acids. Trimming left V 6 bases short and J 9 bases short, with 23 bases between. CDR3 DNA sequence: TGTGCCAGCAGTACAACTGCAGGCGGGGGCCTTAGCTACACCTTC. It encodes CASSTTAGGGLSYTF. The full variable domain, rest sourced from reference TRBV7-9 and TRBJ1-2, is DTGVSQNPRHKITKRGQNVTFRCDPISEHNRLYWYRQTLGQGPEFLTYFQNEAQLEKSRLLSDRFSAERPKGSFSTLEIQRTEQGDSAMYLCASSTTAGGGLSYTFGSGTRLTVV.

V usage is TRBV2 and J usage is TRBJ2-3, with D maybe TRBD2 (6 bases). The V and J ends lost 2 bases and 6 bases respectively, with 18 bases between them. This CDR3 contains 16 residues. Germline V CDR1 and CDR2: SNHLY, FYNNEI. This chain's CDR3 is CASSEPWSARDDTQYF. For the CDR3, the DNA is TGTGCCAGCAGTGAACCCTGGAGTGCGCGGGACGATACGCAGTATTTT. The full variable domain, completed using reference TRBV2 and TRBJ2-3, is EPEVTQTPSHQVTQMGQEVILRCVPISNHLYFYWYRQILGQKVEFLVSFYNNEISEKSEIFDDQFSVERPDGSNFTLKIRSTKLEDSAMYFCASSEPWSARDDTQYFGPGTRLTVL.

This rearrangement joins TRBV19 to TRBJ2-7; D remains ambiguous. CDR3 length equals 13 residues. CDR1 and CDR2 (germline): LNHDA, SQIVND (reference sequence). The ends were cut back, 3 bases at V and 2 bases at J, with 8 bases in the middle. The CDR3 protein is CASSIMAAYEQYF. DNA of the CDR3: TGTGCCAGTAGTATTATGGCAGCCTACGAGCAGTACTTC.

The chain recombines TRBV7-9 with TRBJ1-2; D gene uncertain. Germline CDR1 and CDR2: SEHNR and FQNEAQ (reference sequence). Trimming left V 5 bases short and J 5 bases short, with 15 bases between. The CDR3 spans 14 residues. Written as DNA, the CDR3 is TGTGCCAGCAGCCCAGACAACTCCGGGTATGGCTACACCTTC. Residues: CASSPDNSGYGYTF.

The chain recombines TRBV19 with TRBJ2-5, with a possible D match to TRBD2 (5 bases). Germline loops: CDR1 LNHDA, CDR2 SQIVND (reference sequence). This CDR3 spans 12 amino acids. V was trimmed by 5 bases and J by 5 bases, leaving 9 bases between them. Here the CDR3 reads CASSPRGETQYF. CDR3 nucleotides: TGTGCCAGTAGTCCCCGAGGGGAGACCCAGTACTTC.

This rearrangement joins TRBV6-1 to TRBJ2-5; 12 nucleotides match TRBD2. CDR3 length equals 16 residues. V gave up 4 bases and J gave up 1 base; unmatched junction bases: 4. In germline, CDR1 is MNHNS, CDR2 SASEGT. The chain's CDR3 is CASSAGTSGFQETQYF. CDR3 DNA: TGTGCCAGCAGTGCCGGGACTAGCGGGTTCCAAGAGACCCAGTACTTC.

The chain carries TRBV6-1 and TRBJ2-7; D call uncertain. This CDR3 has 14 amino acids. CDR1 and CDR2 from the germline V gene are MNHNS and SASEGT. V gave up 4 bases and J gave up 0 bases, with 10 bases separating them. In nucleotides, the CDR3 is TGTGCCAGCAGTGTAGTGGGAACCTCCTACGAGCAGTACTTC. The encoded protein is CASSVVGTSYEQYF.

This chain uses TRBV19 with TRBJ1-3; possible D gene TRBD1, 5 bases. This CDR3 region has 14 residues. V was clipped by 1 base and J by 6 bases, with 10 bases between them. CDR1 and CDR2 (germline): LNHDA, SQIVND (reference sequence). CDR3 nucleotide sequence: TGTGCCAGTAGTATAGGAGGGGAAGCAAACACCATATATTTT. This encodes CASSIGGEANTIYF.

The gene calls are TRBV4-3 and TRBJ1-5; 8 nucleotides match TRBD1. The CDR3 totals 13 residues. CDR1 and CDR2 (germline): LGHNA, YSLEER. V gave up 4 bases and J gave up 7 bases; unmatched junction bases: 3. The chain's CDR3 is CASSLDRAQPQHF. CDR3 sequence (DNA): TGCGCCAGCAGCCTGGACAGGGCACAGCCCCAGCATTTT.

The CDR3 nucleotides read TGTGCCAGCAGCTTAGCGGGTTACACTGAAGCTTTCTTT. This translates into CASSLAGYTEAFF. V gene TRBV7-2 combines with J gene TRBJ1-1, with D uncertain. Germline loops: CDR1 SGHTA, CDR2 FQGNSA. The CDR3 length is 13 residues. Trimming took off 0 bases at V and 3 bases at J, with 5 bases between the two ends.

The rearrangement links TRBV7-9 to TRBJ2-7; 8 bases line up with TRBD1. Trimming at V came to 4 bases and at J to 9 bases, leaving 8 bases not matched to a gene. The CDR3 consists of 13 residues. Germline V lookup: CDR1 SEHNR, CDR2 FQNEAQ (reference sequence). The CDR3 is CASSSRQGLVQYF. The CDR3 bases are TGTGCCAGCAGCTCGCGACAGGGGTTGGTGCAGTACTTC.

This chain connects TRBV5-4 to TRBJ2-3; 8 positions match TRBD2. CDR1 and CDR2 (germline): SGHNT, YYREEE (reference sequence). Germline trimming cut 5 bases from V and 4 bases from J; bases unmatched to any gene: 6. This CDR3 spans 14 amino acids. CDR3 protein: CASRSGSWADTQYF. The CDR3 DNA is TGTGCCAGCAGGAGCGGGAGCTGGGCAGATACGCAGTATTTT.